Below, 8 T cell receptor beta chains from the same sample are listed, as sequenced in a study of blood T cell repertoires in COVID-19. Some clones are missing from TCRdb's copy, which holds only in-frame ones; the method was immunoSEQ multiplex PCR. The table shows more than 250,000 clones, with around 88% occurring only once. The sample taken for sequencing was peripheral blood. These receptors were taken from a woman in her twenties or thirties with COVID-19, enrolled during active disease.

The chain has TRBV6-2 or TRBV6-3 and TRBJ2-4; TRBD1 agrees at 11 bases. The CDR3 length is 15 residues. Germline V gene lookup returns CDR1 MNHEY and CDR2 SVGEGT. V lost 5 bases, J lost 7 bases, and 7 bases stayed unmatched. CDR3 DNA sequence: TGTGCCAGCAGTCTCTCTAGGGACAGGGGGAACATTCAGTACTTC. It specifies CASSLSRDRGNIQYF.

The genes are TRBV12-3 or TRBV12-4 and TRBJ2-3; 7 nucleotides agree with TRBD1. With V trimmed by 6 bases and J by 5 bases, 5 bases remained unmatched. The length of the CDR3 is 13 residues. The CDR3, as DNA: TGTGCCAGCAGGCGAACAGGGGAAGATACGCAGTATTTT. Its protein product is CASRRTGEDTQYF.

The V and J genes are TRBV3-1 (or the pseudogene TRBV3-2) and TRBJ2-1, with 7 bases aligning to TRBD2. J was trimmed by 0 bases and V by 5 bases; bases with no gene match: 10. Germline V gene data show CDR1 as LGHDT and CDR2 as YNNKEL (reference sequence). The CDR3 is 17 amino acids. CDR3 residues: CASSSHAGGSSYNEQFF. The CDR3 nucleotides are TGTGCCAGCAGCTCCCACGCAGGCGGGAGCTCCTACAATGAGCAGTTCTTC.

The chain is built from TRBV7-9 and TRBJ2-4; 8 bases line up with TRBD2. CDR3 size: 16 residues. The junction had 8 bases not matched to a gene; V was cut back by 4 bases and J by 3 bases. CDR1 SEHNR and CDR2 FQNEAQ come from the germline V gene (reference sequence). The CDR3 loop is CASSSNSGEGKNIQYF. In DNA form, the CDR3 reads TGTGCCAGCAGCTCGAATAGCGGGGAAGGCAAAAACATTCAGTACTTC.

CDR3 amino acids: CASSIGGSNYGYTF. DNA for the CDR3: TGTGCCAGTAGTATAGGTGGGAGTAACTATGGCTACACCTTC. The rearrangement joins TRBV19 to TRBJ1-2; D is unresolved. Deletions cut 1 base from V and 1 base from J, with 7 bases between. Germline loops: CDR1 LNHDA, CDR2 SQIVND (reference sequence). The CDR3 spans 14 residues.

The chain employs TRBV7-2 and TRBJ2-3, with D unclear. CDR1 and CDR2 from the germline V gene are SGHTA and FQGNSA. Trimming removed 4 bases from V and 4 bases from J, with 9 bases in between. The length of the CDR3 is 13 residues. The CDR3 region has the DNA TGTGCCAGCAGCTATCGTGAGGCAGATACGCAGTATTTT. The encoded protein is CASSYREADTQYF.

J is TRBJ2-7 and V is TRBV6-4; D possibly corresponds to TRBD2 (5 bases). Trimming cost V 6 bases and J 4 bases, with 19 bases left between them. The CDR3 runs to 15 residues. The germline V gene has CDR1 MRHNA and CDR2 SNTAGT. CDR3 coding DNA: TGTGCCAGCAGCCCTATTTCCTTCGCGGGTTACGAGCAGTACTTC. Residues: CASSPISFAGYEQYF.

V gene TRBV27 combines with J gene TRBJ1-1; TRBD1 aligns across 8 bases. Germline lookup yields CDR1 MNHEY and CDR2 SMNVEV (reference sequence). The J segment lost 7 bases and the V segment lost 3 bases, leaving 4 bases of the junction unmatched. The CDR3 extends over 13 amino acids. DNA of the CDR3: TGTGCCAGCAGTTTTCAGGGGGCTGGTGAAGCTTTCTTT. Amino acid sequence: CASSFQGAGEAFF.